The clone carrying this TCR beta chain was recorded once. One end of the junction fails to match germline, which may point to a read error. 13 Jbeta primers and 60 Vbeta primers were used for the PCR. Here immunoSEQ multiplex PCR was the method, and the copy in TCRdb shows in-frame clones only, minus some. Here the sample spans fewer than 200,000 clones, around 84% being singletons. The data are from a study of cytomegalovirus exposure and HLA in healthy donors. Across the study: A prior analysis found roughly 100 million unique TCR beta sequences from 150 million to 200 million T cells.

The CDR3 covers 16 residues. Germline values: CDR1 SGHVS, CDR2 FNYEAQ. This chain uses TRBV7-6 with TRBJ2-6; TRBD1 might be the D (5 bases). The sample comprised PBMCs. This TCR derives from a man in his late teens or twenties in good health and CMV-seropositive. CDR3 DNA: TGTGCCAGCAGCTTACCCTTGTCCTCTGGGGCCAACGGCCTGACTTTC. This codes for CASSLPLSSGANGLTF. Full variable domain (missing parts from reference TRBV7-6 and TRBJ2-6): GAGVSQSPRYKVTKRGQDVALRCDPISGHVSLYWYRQALGQGPEFLTYFNYEAQQDKSGLPNDRFSAERPEGSISTLTIQRTEQRDSAMYRCASSLPLSSGANGLTFGAGSRLTVL.